This T cell receptor (beta chain) derives from a study of T cells after yellow fever vaccination. Study-level information: Preparation used SMART-Seq v4 Ultra Low Input for the low-cell-number fractions. Overall study results and limits: One caveat is that FACS-sorted repertoires could contain abundant clonotypes contaminating from the bulk population. Clones from primary vaccination mostly reappeared after the booster (roughly 95% CD4, around 90% CD8).

Germline V gives CDR1 SGHRS, CDR2 YFSETQ. The CDR3 contains 17 residues. Trimming shortened V by 3 bases and J by 4 bases, and 22 bases separated the two germline ends. Each CDR3 protein is one row after TCRdb ran MiXCR on the 5' RACE reads. The sample lists 250,000 to 350,000 distinct CDR3 sequences; roughly 7% were seen once. This clonotype was counted between two and nine times. The antigen is not known. Sequenced material: PBMCs, taken roughly 45 days after the first yellow fever vaccination. The receptor's source is a man between 18 and 29 years old who received the YFV17D yellow fever vaccine. V gene TRBV5-1 combines with J gene TRBJ1-1; D is perhaps TRBD1 (6 bases). CDR3 protein: CASSWYPQGRESTEAFF. CDR3 nucleotide sequence: TGCGCCAGCAGCTGGTACCCTCAGGGGCGGGAGAGCACTGAAGCTTTCTTT.